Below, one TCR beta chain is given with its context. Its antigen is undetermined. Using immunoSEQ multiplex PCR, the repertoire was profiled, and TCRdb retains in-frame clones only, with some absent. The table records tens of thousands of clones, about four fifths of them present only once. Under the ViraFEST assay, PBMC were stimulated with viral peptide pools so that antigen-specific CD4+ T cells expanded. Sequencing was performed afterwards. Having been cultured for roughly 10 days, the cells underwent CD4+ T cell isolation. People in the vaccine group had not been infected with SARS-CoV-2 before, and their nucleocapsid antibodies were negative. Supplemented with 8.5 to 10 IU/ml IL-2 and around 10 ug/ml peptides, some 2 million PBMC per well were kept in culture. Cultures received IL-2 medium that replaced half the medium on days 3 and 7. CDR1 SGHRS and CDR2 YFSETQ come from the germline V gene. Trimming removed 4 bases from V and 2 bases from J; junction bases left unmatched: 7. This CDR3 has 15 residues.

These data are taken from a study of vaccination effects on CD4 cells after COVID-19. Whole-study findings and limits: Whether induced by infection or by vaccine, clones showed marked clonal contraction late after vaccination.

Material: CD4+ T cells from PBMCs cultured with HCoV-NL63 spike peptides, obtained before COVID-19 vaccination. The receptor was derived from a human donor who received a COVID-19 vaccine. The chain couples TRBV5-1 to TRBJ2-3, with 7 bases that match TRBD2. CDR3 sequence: CASSTARGDTDTQYF. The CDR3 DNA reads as TGCGCCAGCAGCACCGCACGGGGGGACACAGATACGCAGTATTTT.